This is a list of T cell receptor beta chains from one sample in a study of cytomegalovirus exposure and HLA in healthy donors. Clones were read by immunoSEQ multiplex PCR, and TCRdb kept only the in-frame ones, dropping some. The sample includes under 200,000 clones, roughly 80% of them seen just once. What was sequenced was PBMCs. The source is a woman aged 45-65 years in good health and CMV-seropositive. The CDR3 runs from the conserved cysteine through the conserved F or W. The order of the fields is J gene, D gene, V gene, clone size, CDR3 protein, CDR3 DNA. The D gene is left open where the match is weak. Clone size is stated in some rows and not others, as once, few, many or a class when expanded.

>TRBJ1-1|NA|TRBV4-1|few
CASSHGGGNTEAFF
TGCGCCAGCAGCCACGGAGGAGGGAACACTGAAGCTTTCTTT
>TRBJ2-5|TRBD2|TRBV7-3|NA
CASSPGGGQETQYF
TGTGCCAGCAGCCCCGGGGGGGGTCAAGAGACCCAGTACTTC
>TRBJ2-7|NA|TRBV27|NA
CASSTRGRVYEQYF
TGTGCCAGCAGCACCAGGGGACGGGTGTACGAGCAGTACTTC
>TRBJ2-7|TRBD1|TRBV4-3|NA
CASSQGRQGVEQYF
TGCGCCAGCAGCCAAGGACGACAGGGGGTCGAGCAGTACTTC
>TRBJ1-2|NA|TRBV21-1|NA
CASPSRKTGKEYGYTF
TGTGCCAGCCCCTCAAGGAAGACAGGAAAGGAGTACGGCTACACCTTC
>TRBJ1-4|NA|TRBV4-2|few
CASSSRDSGEKLFF
TGTGCCAGCAGCTCCCGGGACTCCGGCGAAAAACTGTTTTTT
>TRBJ2-2|TRBD2|TRBV7-6|NA
CASNAGGPGELFF
TGTGCCAGCAACGCGGGGGGGCCCGGGGAGCTGTTTTTT
>TRBJ2-5|NA|TRBV7-9|NA
CSSSPNHLTGETQYF
TGTTCCAGCAGCCCTAATCACTTAACCGGAGAGACCCAGTACTTC
>TRBJ2-2|TRBD1|TRBV5-4|few
CASSFGTGPTGELFF
TGTGCCAGCAGCTTTGGGACAGGCCCCACCGGGGAGCTGTTTTTT
>TRBJ2-3|TRBD1|TRBV18|NA
CASSRTGGTDTQYF
TGTGCCAGCTCACGGACAGGGGGCACAGATACGCAGTATTTT
>TRBJ2-7|NA|TRBV9|NA
CASSVTARGGISEQYF
TGTGCCAGCAGCGTAACAGCTCGAGGAGGGATAAGCGAGCAGTACTTC
>TRBJ1-2|NA|TRBV4-3|NA
CASSQDWGSGEGYTF
TGCGCCAGCAGCCAAGATTGGGGCTCGGGGGAGGGCTACACCTTC
>TRBJ2-2|TRBD1|TRBV6-1|NA
CASSPGTGDTGELFF
TGTGCCAGCAGCCCCGGGACAGGGGACACCGGGGAGCTGTTTTTT
>TRBJ2-7|NA|TRBV2|NA
CASSPQGALSYEQYF
TGTGCCAGCAGTCCACAGGGTGCCCTTTCCTACGAGCAGTACTTC
>TRBJ2-7|TRBD1|TRBV6-5|NA
CASSEKDRENEQYF
TGTGCCAGCAGTGAAAAGGACAGGGAGAACGAGCAGTACTTC
>TRBJ2-3|NA|TRBV2|NA
CASRFTASTDTQYF
TGTGCCAGCAGGTTTACTGCTAGCACAGATACGCAGTATTTT
>TRBJ1-1|NA|TRBV5-7|NA
CASSWHPNTEAFF
TGTGCCAGCAGTTGGCACCCAAACACTGAAGCTTTCTTT
>TRBJ1-1|NA|TRBV14|NA
CASSRNQGEAFF
TGTGCCAGCAGCCGAAACCAGGGTGAAGCTTTCTTT
>TRBJ2-7|TRBD1|TRBV9|NA
CASSVEGTGRAYEQYF
TGTGCCAGCAGCGTAGAAGGGACAGGGAGGGCGTACGAGCAGTACTTC
>TRBJ2-3|TRBD2|TRBV15|once
CATSTSGGSTDTQYF
TGTGCCACCAGCACTAGCGGGGGGTCCACAGATACGCAGTATTTT
>TRBJ2-7|TRBD2|TRBV7-9|NA
CASSLREGMDYEQYF
TGTGCCAGCAGCTTACGGGAGGGGATGGACTACGAGCAGTACTTC
>TRBJ1-6|TRBD1|TRBV9|NA
CASSARDSDNSPLHF
TGTGCCAGCAGCGCCCGGGACAGCGATAATTCACCCCTCCACTTT
>TRBJ2-4|TRBD1|TRBV5-6|NA
CASSRGQPKNIQYF
TGTGCCAGCAGCCGGGGACAGCCCAAAAACATTCAGTACTTC
>TRBJ2-7|TRBD2|TRBV9|NA
CASSVGSGGAGSYEQYF
TGTGCCAGCAGCGTAGGTAGCGGGGGGGCCGGGTCCTACGAGCAGTACTTC
>TRBJ2-2|TRBD1|TRBV6-1|NA
CASGGQGRTGELFF
TGTGCCAGCGGAGGACAGGGGCGCACCGGGGAGCTGTTTTTT
>TRBJ1-4|NA|TRBV7-8|NA
CASSFSLVGGLNEKLFF
TGTGCCAGCAGCTTTTCGCTAGTGGGGGGTTTGAATGAAAAACTGTTTTTT
>TRBJ2-1|TRBD2|TRBV10-2|NA
CASSPELAGIEQFF
TGCGCCAGCAGTCCGGAACTAGCGGGGATCGAGCAGTTCTTC
>TRBJ1-2|TRBD1|TRBV5-6|NA
CASSSLDRETYGYTF
TGTGCCAGCAGCTCCCTTGACAGGGAGACGTATGGCTACACCTTC
>TRBJ2-5|TRBD1|TRBV5-1|NA
CASSPPGTGFGTQYF
TGCGCCAGCAGCCCTCCCGGGACAGGGTTCGGGACCCAGTACTTC
>TRBJ1-5|TRBD1|TRBV18|NA
CASSPRQGDQPQHF
TGTGCCAGCTCACCCAGACAGGGTGATCAGCCCCAGCATTTT
>TRBJ2-7|NA|TRBV6-1|NA
CASTLPADEQYF
TGTGCCAGCACATTACCTGCGGACGAGCAGTACTTC
>TRBJ2-7|TRBD1|TRBV18|NA
CASSPMGTGVIYEQYF
TGTGCCAGCTCACCGATGGGCACAGGGGTTATCTACGAGCAGTACTTC
>TRBJ1-1|NA|TRBV2|NA
CASTQAGGVAEAFF
TGTGCCAGCACCCAGGCGGGGGGCGTAGCTGAAGCTTTCTTT
>TRBJ2-1|NA|TRBV14|NA
CASGLVGGRQFF
TGTGCCAGCGGACTCGTCGGGGGGCGTCAGTTCTTC
>TRBJ2-1|NA|TRBV7-2|NA
CASSLSAGKGNEQFF
TGTGCCAGCAGCTTATCCGCGGGGAAGGGTAATGAGCAGTTCTTC
>TRBJ1-1|NA|TRBV9|NA
CASSVEHMNTEAFF
TGTGCCAGCAGCGTAGAACACATGAACACTGAAGCTTTCTTT
>TRBJ2-2|TRBD1|TRBV2|NA
CASIPGQGASGELFF
TGTGCCAGCATACCGGGACAGGGGGCTTCCGGGGAGCTGTTTTTT
>TRBJ2-7|NA|TRBV5-4|few
CASSLGAVSSYEQYF
TGTGCCAGCAGCTTGGGTGCGGTGAGCTCCTACGAGCAGTACTTC
>TRBJ1-6|TRBD1|TRBV6-6|NA
CASSYPGTANSPLHF
TGTGCCAGCAGTTACCCCGGGACAGCTAATTCACCCCTCCACTTT
>TRBJ2-2|NA|TRBV28|NA
CASIAGQGTGELFF
TGTGCCAGCATCGCCGGGCAGGGGACCGGGGAGCTGTTTTTT
>TRBJ2-5|TRBD1|TRBV11-2|once
CASSLYQGARETQYF
TGTGCCAGCAGCTTATATCAGGGGGCCCGGGAGACCCAGTACTTC
>TRBJ2-7|TRBD1|TRBV11-2|NA
CASRSGTENGQYF
TGTGCCAGCAGATCCGGGACAGAGAACGGGCAGTACTTC
>TRBJ1-6|NA|TRBV19|NA
CASKVSSHRENSPLHF
TGTGCCAGTAAGGTTTCGAGTCACAGGGAGAATTCACCCCTCCACTTT
>TRBJ2-5|TRBD1|TRBV4-1|NA
CASSQAGGDRGGTQYF
TGTGCCAGCAGCCAGGCCGGAGGGGACAGGGGGGGGACCCAGTACTTC
>TRBJ2-7|TRBD1|TRBV19|NA
CASSMRWGTVNEQYF
TGTGCCAGTAGTATGAGATGGGGGACAGTAAACGAGCAGTACTTC
>TRBJ2-1|NA|TRBV4-3|NA
CASSRGLAYDEQFF
TGCGCCAGCAGCCGCGGACTGGCGTACGATGAGCAGTTCTTC
>TRBJ1-1|TRBD1|TRBV18|few
CASSPGQSNTEAFF
TGTGCCAGCTCACCGGGACAGTCGAACACTGAAGCTTTCTTT
>TRBJ2-4|TRBD1|TRBV5-6|few
CASSTGVGAKNIQYF
TGTGCCAGCAGCACAGGGGTGGGGGCCAAAAACATTCAGTACTTC
>TRBJ2-7|TRBD1|TRBV2|NA
CASRVGQGIHEQYF
TGTGCCAGCAGGGTAGGACAGGGGATCCACGAGCAGTACTTC
>TRBJ1-2|TRBD1|TRBV5-4|NA
CASSLRQGDGYTF
TGTGCCAGCAGCCTACGACAGGGAGATGGCTACACCTTC
>TRBJ1-5|TRBD1|TRBV15|NA
CASRDRGSQPQHF
TGTGCCTCCCGGGACAGGGGTAGTCAGCCCCAGCATTTT
>TRBJ2-7|NA|TRBV6-1|NA
CASRATSYEQYF
TGTGCCAGCAGGGCCACCTCCTACGAGCAGTACTTC
>TRBJ2-2|TRBD1|TRBV7-8|NA
CASSISGTDTGELFF
TGTGCCAGCAGCATTTCCGGGACAGACACCGGGGAGCTGTTTTTT
>TRBJ2-2|TRBD1|TRBV15|NA
CATSRLWTGGTNGELFF
TGTGCCACCAGCAGACTATGGACAGGGGGAACGAACGGGGAGCTGTTTTTT
>TRBJ1-6|NA|TRBV7-9|NA
CASSLSSGVLHSPLHF
TGTGCCAGCAGCTTGAGTTCAGGGGTTCTGCATTCACCCCTCCACTTT
>TRBJ2-1|TRBD2|TRBV11-3|few
CASSLQSGGAYNEQFF
TGTGCCAGCAGCTTACAAAGCGGGGGGGCCTACAATGAGCAGTTCTTC
>TRBJ2-1|NA|TRBV9|NA
CASSARWGDEQFF
TGTGCCAGCAGCGCGCGATGGGGCGATGAGCAGTTCTTC
>TRBJ1-3|NA|TRBV6-1|NA
CASKSSGAGNTIYF
TGTGCCAGCAAGAGTTCGGGTGCTGGAAACACCATATATTTT
>TRBJ1-2|NA|TRBV6-4|NA
CASSEWEDRGYGYTF
TGTGCCAGCAGTGAGTGGGAGGATAGGGGCTATGGCTACACCTTC
>TRBJ1-2|NA|TRBV2|NA
CASSEAQFYGYTF
TGTGCCAGCAGTGAAGCACAGTTCTATGGCTACACCTTC